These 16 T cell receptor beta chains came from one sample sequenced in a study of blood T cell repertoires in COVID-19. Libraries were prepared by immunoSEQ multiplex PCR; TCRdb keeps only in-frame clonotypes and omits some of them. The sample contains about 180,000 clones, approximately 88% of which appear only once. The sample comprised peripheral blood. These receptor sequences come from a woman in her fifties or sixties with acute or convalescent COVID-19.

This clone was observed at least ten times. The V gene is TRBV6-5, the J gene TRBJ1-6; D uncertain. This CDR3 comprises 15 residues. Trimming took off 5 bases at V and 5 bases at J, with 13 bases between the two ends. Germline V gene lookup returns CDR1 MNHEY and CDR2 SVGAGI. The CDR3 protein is CASSTAGPDNSPLHF. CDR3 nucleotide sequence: TGTGCCAGCAGTACTGCCGGTCCCGATAATTCACCCCTCCACTTT.

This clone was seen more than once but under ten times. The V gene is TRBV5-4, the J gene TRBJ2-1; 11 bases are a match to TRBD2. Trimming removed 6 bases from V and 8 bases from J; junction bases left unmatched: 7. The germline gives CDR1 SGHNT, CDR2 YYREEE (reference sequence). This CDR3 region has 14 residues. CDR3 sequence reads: CASNLAGGGHEQFF. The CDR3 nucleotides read TGTGCCAGCAACCTAGCGGGGGGCGGGCATGAGCAGTTCTTC.

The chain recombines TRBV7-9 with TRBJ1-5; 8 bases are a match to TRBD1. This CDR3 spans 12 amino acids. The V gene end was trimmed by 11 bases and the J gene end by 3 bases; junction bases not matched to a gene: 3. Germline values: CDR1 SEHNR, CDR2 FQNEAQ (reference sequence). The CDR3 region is CASGQDNQPQHF. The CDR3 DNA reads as TGTGCCTCGGGACAGGACAATCAGCCCCAGCATTTT.

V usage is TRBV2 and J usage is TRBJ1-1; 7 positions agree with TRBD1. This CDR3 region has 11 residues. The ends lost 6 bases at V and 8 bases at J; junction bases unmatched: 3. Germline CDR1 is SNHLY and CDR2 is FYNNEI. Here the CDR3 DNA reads TGTGCCAGCAGCTGGGACAGCGAAGCTTTCTTT. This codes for CASSWDSEAFF.

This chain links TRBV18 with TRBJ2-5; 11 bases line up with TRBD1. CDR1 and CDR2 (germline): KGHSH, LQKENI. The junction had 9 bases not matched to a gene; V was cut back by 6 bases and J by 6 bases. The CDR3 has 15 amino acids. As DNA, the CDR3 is TGTGCCAGCTCCCCCGGACAGGGGGCGACGAAGACCCAGTACTTC. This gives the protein CASSPGQGATKTQYF.

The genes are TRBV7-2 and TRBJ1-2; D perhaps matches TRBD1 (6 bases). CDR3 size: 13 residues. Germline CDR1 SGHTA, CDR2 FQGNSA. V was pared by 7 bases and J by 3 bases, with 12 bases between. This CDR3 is CASTIQGYYGYTF. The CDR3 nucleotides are TGTGCCAGCACCATACAGGGTTACTATGGCTACACCTTC.

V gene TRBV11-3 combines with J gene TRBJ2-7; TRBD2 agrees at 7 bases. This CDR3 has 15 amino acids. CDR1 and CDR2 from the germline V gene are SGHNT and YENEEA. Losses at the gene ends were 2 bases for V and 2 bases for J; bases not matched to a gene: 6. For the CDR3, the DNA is TGTGCCAGCAGCTTAAGGGAGGGAGGTGCCTACGAGCAGTACTTC. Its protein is CASSLREGGAYEQYF.

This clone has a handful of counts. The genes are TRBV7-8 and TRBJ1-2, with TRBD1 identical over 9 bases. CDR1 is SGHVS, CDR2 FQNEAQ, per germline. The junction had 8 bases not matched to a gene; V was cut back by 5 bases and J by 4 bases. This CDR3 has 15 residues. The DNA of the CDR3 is TGTGCCAGCAGCGCTACAGGGGGCGGTACCTATGGCTACACCTTC. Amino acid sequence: CASSATGGGTYGYTF.

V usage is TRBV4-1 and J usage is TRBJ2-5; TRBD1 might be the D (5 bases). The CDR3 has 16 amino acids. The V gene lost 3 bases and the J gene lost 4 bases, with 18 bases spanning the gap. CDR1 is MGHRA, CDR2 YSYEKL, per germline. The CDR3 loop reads CASSQTRYGRAETQYF. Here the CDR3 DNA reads TGCGCCAGCAGCCAGACCCGGTACGGCAGGGCAGAGACCCAGTACTTC.

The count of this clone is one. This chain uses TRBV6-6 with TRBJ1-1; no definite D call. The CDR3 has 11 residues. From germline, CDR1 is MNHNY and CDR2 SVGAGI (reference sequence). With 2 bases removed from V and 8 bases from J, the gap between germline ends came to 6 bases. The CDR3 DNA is TGTGCCAGCAGTTACCCCAAAGAAGCTTTCTTT. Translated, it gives CASSYPKEAFF.

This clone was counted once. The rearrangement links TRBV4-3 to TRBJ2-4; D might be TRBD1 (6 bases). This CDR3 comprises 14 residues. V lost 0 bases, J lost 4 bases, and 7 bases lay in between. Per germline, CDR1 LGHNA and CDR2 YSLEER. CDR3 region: CASSQERGKNIQYF. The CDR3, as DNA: TGCGCCAGCAGCCAAGAAAGGGGGAAAAACATTCAGTACTTC.

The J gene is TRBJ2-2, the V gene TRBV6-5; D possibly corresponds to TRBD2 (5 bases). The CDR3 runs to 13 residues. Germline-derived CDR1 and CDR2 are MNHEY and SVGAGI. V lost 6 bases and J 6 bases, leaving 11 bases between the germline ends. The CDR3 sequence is CASRSRLPGELFF. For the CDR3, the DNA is TGTGCCAGCAGATCTAGACTACCCGGGGAGCTGTTTTTT.

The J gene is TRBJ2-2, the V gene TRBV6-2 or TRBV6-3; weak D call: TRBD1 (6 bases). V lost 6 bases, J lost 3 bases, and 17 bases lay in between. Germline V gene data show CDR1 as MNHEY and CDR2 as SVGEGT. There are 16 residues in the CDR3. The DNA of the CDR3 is TGTGCCAGCAGCCCTCGCCGACAGGTTTACACCGGGGAGCTGTTTTTT. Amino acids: CASSPRRQVYTGELFF.

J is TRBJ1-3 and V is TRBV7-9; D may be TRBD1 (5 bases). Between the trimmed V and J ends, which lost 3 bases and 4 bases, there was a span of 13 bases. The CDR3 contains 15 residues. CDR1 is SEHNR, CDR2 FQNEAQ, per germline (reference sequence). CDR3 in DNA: TGTGCCAGCAGCTTCATGACAGTCGACGGAAACACCATATATTTT. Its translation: CASSFMTVDGNTIYF.

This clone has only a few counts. The CDR3 protein is CAWSDMNSYNSPLHF. CDR3 bases: TGTGCCTGGAGTGATATGAACAGCTATAATTCACCCCTCCACTTT. The rearrangement links TRBV30 to TRBJ1-6; no definite D call. CDR1 and CDR2 from the germline V gene are GTSNPN and SVGIG (reference sequence). V lost 1 base and J lost 3, with 10 bases in between. This CDR3 spans 15 amino acids. The full variable domain, its missing parts supplied by reference TRBV30 and TRBJ1-6, is SQTIHQWPATLVQPVGSPLSLECTVEGTSNPNLYWYRQAAGRGLQLLFYSVGIGQISSEVPQNLSASRPQDRQFILSSKKLLLSDSGFYLCAWSDMNSYNSPLHFGNGTRLTVT.

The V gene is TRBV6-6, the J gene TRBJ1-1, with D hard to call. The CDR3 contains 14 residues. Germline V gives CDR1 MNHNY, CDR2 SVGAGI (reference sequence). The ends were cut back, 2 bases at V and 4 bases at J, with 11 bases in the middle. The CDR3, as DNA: TGTGCCAGCAGTTACCTAGGACGGGGCACTGAAGCTTTCTTT. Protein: CASSYLGRGTEAFF.